One and the same sample provided the 29 T cell receptor beta chains below, sequenced in a study of radiotherapy plus CTLA-4 blockade in lung cancer. The table came from immunoSEQ multiplex PCR; TCRdb's copy has only in-frame clones and leaves some out. Here the sample spans more than 95,000 clones, 65% to 80% being singletons. Sequenced material: peripheral blood, taken from a patient treated with radiotherapy plus ipilimumab. These receptors were collected from a human donor with non-small cell lung cancer who had a partial response to radiotherapy plus ipilimumab. Some clones in this sample may be carry-over from other donors' samples.

The chain links TRBV19 to TRBJ2-3; D might be TRBD1 (5 bases). The V end lost 3 bases, the J end lost 3 bases, and 7 bases lay between the germline ends. CDR3 length: 13 amino acids. Germline CDR1 is LNHDA and CDR2 is SQIVND (reference sequence). CDR3 sequence reads: CASSIQGTDTQYF. The CDR3 DNA reads TGTGCCAGTAGTATCCAGGGAACAGATACGCAGTATTTT.

This clone occurred once. J is TRBJ1-1 and V is TRBV5-1; the D gene is possibly TRBD1 (5 bases). Germline V lookup: CDR1 SGHRS, CDR2 YFSETQ. V gave up 0 bases and J gave up 3 bases, with 12 bases separating them. The CDR3 runs 15 residues. CDR3 residues: CASSLVPRADTEAFF. The CDR3 bases are TGCGCCAGCAGCTTGGTGCCCAGGGCGGACACTGAAGCTTTCTTT. Filled out from reference TRBV5-1 and TRBJ1-1, the complete variable domain reads KAGVTQTPRYLIKTRGQQVTLSCSPISGHRSVSWYQQTPGQGLQFLFEYFSETQRNKGNFPGRFSGRQFSNSRSEMNVSTLELGDSALYLCASSLVPRADTEAFFGQGTRLTVV.

For the CDR3, the DNA is TGTGCCAGCCTCATCCGAGGTTCACCCCTCCACTTT. It codes for CASLIRGSPLHF. This chain joins TRBV28 and TRBJ1-6; no clear D. Germline CDR1 reads MDHEN; CDR2 reads SYDVKM. The CDR3 totals 12 residues. V was pared by 8 bases and J by 9 bases, with 11 bases between.

This clone was observed a few times. The V gene is TRBV27, the J gene TRBJ2-3; 8 nucleotides match TRBD2. Germline CDR1 and CDR2: MNHEY and SMNVEV (reference sequence). After removal of 6 bases from V and 2 bases from J, the junction contained 7 bases not matched to a gene. The CDR3 covers 15 residues. CDR3 coding DNA: TGTGCCAGCAGGCGACGGGAGGGTTACACAGATACGCAGTATTTT. Its protein is CASRRREGYTDTQYF.

This clone qualifies as medium-sized. The chain couples TRBV10-1 to TRBJ2-7; 7 bases are shared with TRBD1. V trimming: 2 bases; J trimming: 3 bases; junction bases outside the gene matches: 4. The length of the CDR3 is 14 residues. The germline V gene has CDR1 WNHNN and CDR2 SYGVQD (reference sequence). CDR3 sequence (DNA): TGCGCCAGCAGTGAGGGCAGGGGGAGCTACGAGCAGTACTTC. Translated, it gives CASSEGRGSYEQYF.

The V gene is TRBV7-8, the J gene TRBJ2-7; 10 positions match TRBD2. Germline CDR1 SGHVS, CDR2 FQNEAQ. V shed 1 base, J shed 0 bases, and the junction held 6 bases outside the gene matches. The CDR3 has 17 amino acids. In DNA form, the CDR3 reads TGTGCCAGCAGCTTAGTGGCTAGCGGGAGCCCCTCCTACGAGCAGTACTTC. It encodes CASSLVASGSPSYEQYF. Filled out from reference TRBV7-8 and TRBJ2-7, the complete variable domain reads GAGVSQSPRYKVAKRGQDVALRCDPISGHVSLFWYQQALGQGPEFLTYFQNEAQLDKSGLPSDRFFAERPEGSVSTLKIQRTQQEDSAVYLCASSLVASGSPSYEQYFGPGTRLTVT.

The chain combines TRBV9 with TRBJ1-1; D is unresolved. Trimming took 3 bases from V and 1 from J, leaving 10 bases between them. Germline values: CDR1 SGDLS, CDR2 YYNGEE. The CDR3 extends over 14 amino acids. CDR3 coding DNA: TGTGCCAGCAGCGCTTTACCGGGGAACACTGAAGCTTTCTTT. Amino acids: CASSALPGNTEAFF.

The chain joins TRBV27 to TRBJ1-5; TRBD1 agrees at 7 bases. Germline loops: CDR1 MNHEY, CDR2 SMNVEV (reference sequence). CDR3 length: 15 amino acids. With 4 bases clipped from V and 6 bases from J, the junction kept 9 bases outside the gene matches. The CDR3 sequence: CASSSQSAGGQPQHF. The CDR3 coding sequence is TGTGCCAGCAGTTCTCAGTCGGCAGGGGGTCAGCCCCAGCATTTT.

This clone was detected only a few times. The chain carries TRBV2 and TRBJ2-1; maybe TRBD1 (6 bases). The V gene lost 5 bases and the J gene lost 5 bases, with 13 bases spanning the gap. Germline V gene data show CDR1 as SNHLY and CDR2 as FYNNEI. This CDR3 spans 14 amino acids. The DNA of the CDR3 is TGTGCCAGCAGTTACAATCGACAGGACAATGAGCAGTTCTTC. Encoded protein: CASSYNRQDNEQFF.

The V call is TRBV9, the J call TRBJ2-1; 7 nucleotides align to TRBD1. The CDR3 contains 15 residues. Per the germline V gene, CDR1 is SGDLS and CDR2 is YYNGEE. With V trimmed by 4 bases and J by 5 bases, 9 bases remained unmatched. Here the CDR3 DNA reads TGTGCCAGCAGCCCCAGGACAGGAGTAAACAATGAGCAGTTCTTC. Translation: CASSPRTGVNNEQFF.

The CDR3, as DNA: TGCGCCAGCAGCTGGACAAGGACAGGGATGGGAAATGAGCAGTTCTTC. This translates into CASSWTRTGMGNEQFF. The J gene is TRBJ2-1, the V gene TRBV5-1; 8 bases are a match to TRBD1. V shed 3 bases and J 7 bases; nucleotides not matched to a gene: 12. The CDR3 totals 16 residues. Germline loops: CDR1 SGHRS, CDR2 YFSETQ.

This clone occurred once. The chain links TRBV6-6 to TRBJ1-5, with TRBD1 matching over 9 bases. Germline values: CDR1 MNHNY, CDR2 SVGAGI (reference sequence). The V segment lost 5 bases and the J segment 4 bases; nucleotides outside the gene matches: 6. The CDR3 spans 15 residues. CDR3 DNA: TGTGCCAGCAGTGCTGGACAGGGGATTAATCAGCCCCAGCATTTT. Protein product: CASSAGQGINQPQHF.

CDR3 nucleotide sequence: TGTGCCAGCAGCTTAGCCATTGGAAACACCATATATTTT. Amino acid sequence: CASSLAIGNTIYF. This chain joins TRBV7-9 and TRBJ1-3; no reliable D call. Trimming took off 0 bases at V and 3 bases at J, with 3 bases between the two ends. Germline-derived CDR1 and CDR2 are SEHNR and FQNEAQ (reference sequence). This CDR3 contains 13 residues.

This sequence joins TRBV7-2 and TRBJ2-1, with no clear D. Trimming shortened V by 5 bases and J by 10 bases, and 9 bases separated the two germline ends. The CDR3 runs to 11 residues. Looked up from germline, CDR1 is SGHTA and CDR2 is FQGNSA. The DNA for the CDR3 is TGTGCCAGCAGCCGGGTCGACGAGCAGTTCTTC. Amino acid sequence: CASSRVDEQFF.

The gene calls are TRBV18 and TRBJ2-1, with TRBD2 matching over 8 bases. There are 14 residues in the CDR3. V trimming: 6 bases; J trimming: 8 bases; junction bases outside the gene matches: 9. CDR1 and CDR2 from the germline V gene are KGHSH and LQKENI. CDR3 nucleotides: TGTGCCAGCTCGCGGACTAGCAAGACCGATGAGCAGTTCTTC. It encodes CASSRTSKTDEQFF.

As concerns this clone: Other DNA sequences within the sample encode an identical CDR3. The gene calls are TRBV5-1 and TRBJ2-3; D gene ambiguous. Germline V lookup: CDR1 SGHRS, CDR2 YFSETQ. V was pared by 3 bases and J by 6 bases, with 11 bases between. This CDR3 is 13 amino acids long. CDR3 protein: CASSSGSTDTQYF. The CDR3 DNA follows: TGCGCCAGCAGCTCCGGGTCCACCGATACGCAGTATTTT.

V and J are TRBV6-5 and TRBJ1-1, with 9 bases aligning to TRBD1. The germline V gene encodes CDR1 MNHEY and CDR2 SVGAGI. The length of the CDR3 is 14 residues. The junction had 7 bases not matched to a gene; V was cut back by 6 bases and J by 5 bases. The CDR3 DNA follows: TGTGCCAGCAGAACACACAGGGGGCAGACTGAAGCTTTCTTT. Translating it yields CASRTHRGQTEAFF.

This clone was seen only a few times. This chain connects TRBV10-3 to TRBJ1-2; the D gene is possibly TRBD1 (5 bases). V was pared by 4 bases and J by 2 bases, with 17 bases between. Germline CDR1 reads ENHRY; CDR2 reads SYGVKD. The CDR3 is made up of 16 amino acids. The CDR3 protein is CAISAPSWAGNYGYTF. The CDR3 nucleotides read TGTGCCATCAGTGCCCCCTCATGGGCAGGGAACTATGGCTACACCTTC.

CDR3 residues: CASSDQGGSDTQYF. DNA of the CDR3: TGTGCCAGCAGTGATCAGGGGGGATCAGATACGCAGTATTTT. The chain couples TRBV6-4 to TRBJ2-3, with TRBD1 as a possible D gene (7 bases). The germline gives CDR1 MRHNA, CDR2 SNTAGT. CDR3 length: 14 amino acids. V dropped 3 bases and J dropped 4 bases, with 11 bases sitting between them.

The chain joins TRBV5-1 to TRBJ2-1; 16 nucleotides align to TRBD2. Germline assignment: CDR1 SGHRS and CDR2 YFSETQ. With V trimmed by 3 bases and J by 2 bases, 14 bases remained unmatched. This CDR3 comprises 21 residues. The DNA for the CDR3 is TGCGCCAGCAGCTCCCAAAACTCGGGACTAGCGGGAGGGTGGGCCTACAATGAGCAGTTCTTC. Translating gives CASSSQNSGLAGGWAYNEQFF.

The CDR3 is CASRDTARGETQYF. The CDR3 DNA reads TGTGCCAGTAGGGACACCGCCCGGGGGGAGACCCAGTACTTC. V and J are TRBV19 and TRBJ2-5; tentative D call: TRBD2 (6 bases). The CDR3 sequence is 14 residues long. V gave up 6 bases and J gave up 5 bases, with 16 bases separating them. Looked up from germline, CDR1 is LNHDA and CDR2 is SQIVND (reference sequence).

CDR3 bases: TGTGCCAGCAGCTTGGTAGGACAGGGCTTTCAAGAGACCCAGTACTTC. Its translation: CASSLVGQGFQETQYF. The V call is TRBV5-6, the J call TRBJ2-5; TRBD1 agrees at 8 bases. This CDR3 spans 16 amino acids. V shed 0 bases, J shed 2 bases, and the junction held 6 bases outside the gene matches. In germline, CDR1 is SGHDT, CDR2 YYEEEE.

J is TRBJ2-5 and V is TRBV7-6; unclear D gene. The CDR3 spans 13 residues. Germline lookup yields CDR1 SGHVS and CDR2 FNYEAQ. V was cut by 5 bases and J by 4 bases, with 11 bases left in between. CDR3 residues: CASSPQRVETQYF. The CDR3 nucleotides are TGTGCCAGCAGCCCCCAAAGAGTAGAGACCCAGTACTTC.

The chain links TRBV5-5 to TRBJ2-2; D gene ambiguous. Trimming removed 1 base from V and 6 bases from J, with 16 bases in between. This CDR3 is built from 16 residues. Germline loops: CDR1 SGHKS, CDR2 YYEKEE (reference sequence). The CDR3 here is CASSLSLLTRSGELFF. The CDR3 nucleotides read TGTGCCAGCAGCTTGTCCCTGCTAACCCGATCCGGGGAGCTGTTTTTT.

This chain uses TRBV9 with TRBJ2-2; TRBD1 matches 7 bases. From germline, CDR1 is SGDLS and CDR2 YYNGEE. V lost 6 bases, J lost 0 bases, and 11 bases stayed unmatched. This CDR3 has 17 amino acids. The DNA for the CDR3 is TGTGCCAGCATCATCACTCCTGGGACAGCGAACACCGGGGAGCTGTTTTTT. This encodes CASIITPGTANTGELFF.

V and J are TRBV7-3 and TRBJ2-3, with D maybe TRBD2 (5 bases). Germline loops: CDR1 SGHTA, CDR2 FQGTGA. CDR3 length equals 15 residues. Between the trimmed V and J ends, which lost 4 bases and 4 bases, there was a span of 15 bases. The DNA for the CDR3 is TGTGCCAGCAGCTCCCGGGGTGGTGTAGCAGATACGCAGTATTTT. Its protein product is CASSSRGGVADTQYF.

The chain carries TRBV6-6 and TRBJ2-7; D unclear. V was shortened by 3 bases and J by 7 bases, with 7 bases between the two germline ends. The CDR3 length is 11 residues. Germline assignment: CDR1 MNHNY and CDR2 SVGAGI (reference sequence). For the CDR3, the DNA is TGTGCCAGCAGTTATTTTGCGGAGCAGTACTTC. Residues: CASSYFAEQYF.

For the CDR3, the DNA is TGTGCCAGCAGCCCCGCTAGCGGGGCCGCCTACGAGCAGTACTTC. It yields the protein CASSPASGAAYEQYF. The genes are TRBV4-2 and TRBJ2-5, with TRBD2 identical over 9 bases. The DNA end is a closer match to TRBJ2-7, so the J assignment may be wrong. CDR1 is LGHNA and CDR2 is YNFKEQ in the germline V gene. The CDR3 covers 15 residues.

This clone was recorded only once. Relative to the germline gene, one junction end is altered; a read error may explain this. The chain carries TRBV5-1 and TRBJ2-7, with 9 bases identical to TRBD1. Germline CDR1 is SGHRS and CDR2 is YFSETQ. The CDR3 runs 12 residues. In DNA form, the CDR3 reads TGCGCCAGCAGCTTGGAGCCGGGACAGGGAGTCTTC. It is translated as CASSLEPGQGVF.